Each of the 28 T cell receptor beta chains below was sequenced from the same sample in a study of cytomegalovirus exposure and HLA in healthy donors. This table comes from immunoSEQ multiplex PCR, and its TCRdb copy is limited to in-frame clones, with some not included. The sample has some 200,000 clones; about four fifths are singletons. Sequences were obtained from PBMCs. Receptor source: a woman aged 18-30 years in good health and CMV-seropositive.

The chain links TRBV2 to TRBJ2-5, with TRBD1 identical over 7 bases. The germline V gene has CDR1 SNHLY and CDR2 FYNNEI. The CDR3 has 13 amino acids. With 5 bases clipped from V and 2 bases from J, the junction kept 2 bases outside the gene matches. DNA for the CDR3: TGTGCCAGCAGTATGGACAGGCAAGAGACCCAGTACTTC. It encodes CASSMDRQETQYF.

The chain joins TRBV5-4 to TRBJ2-2; 7 nucleotides agree with TRBD2. Germline CDR1 reads SGHNT; CDR2 reads YYREEE (reference sequence). The CDR3 length is 15 residues. Losses at the gene ends were 1 base for V and 3 bases for J; bases not matched to a gene: 3. CDR3 protein: CASSLTSVHTGELFF. CDR3 nucleotide sequence: TGTGCCAGCAGCTTGACTAGCGTTCACACCGGGGAGCTGTTTTTT.

This clone was detected once. J is TRBJ2-2 and V is TRBV6-5; 7 bases match TRBD2. Germline CDR1 and CDR2: MNHEY and SVGAGI. The CDR3 covers 15 residues. Germline trimming cut 4 bases from V and 6 bases from J; bases unmatched to any gene: 8. In DNA, the CDR3 is TGTGCCAGCAGTTCGGGCCGACGGGGGGCCGGGGAGCTGTTTTTT. This translates into CASSSGRRGAGELFF.

CDR3 nucleotides: TGTGCCAGCAACAGACAGGGAACGCAGTATTTT. This translates into CASNRQGTQYF. V and J are TRBV28 and TRBJ2-3; 7 bases fit TRBD1. The ends lost 7 bases at V and 9 bases at J; junction bases unmatched: 4. Germline CDR1 MDHEN, CDR2 SYDVKM. The length of the CDR3 is 11 residues.

The chain uses TRBV27 and TRBJ1-2; 7 nucleotides line up with TRBD1. Germline CDR1 reads MNHEY; CDR2 reads SMNVEV (reference sequence). The CDR3 loop spans 16 amino acids. The V segment lost 4 bases and the J segment 6 bases; nucleotides outside the gene matches: 14. This CDR3 reads CASSYIRGQFSDGYTF. CDR3 bases: TGTGCCAGCAGTTACATAAGGGGGCAGTTTTCGGATGGCTACACCTTC.

This clone was detected only a few times. This chain uses TRBV5-1 with TRBJ1-2; a weak D match, TRBD1 (5 bases). This CDR3 has 13 amino acids. Germline-derived CDR1 and CDR2 are SGHRS and YFSETQ. V was trimmed by 2 bases and J by 3 bases, leaving 8 bases between them. CDR3 sequence: CASSFVRDYGYTF. CDR3 DNA sequence: TGCGCCAGCAGCTTTGTCAGGGACTATGGCTACACCTTC.

The rearrangement joins TRBV4-1 to TRBJ2-7, with 8 bases identical to TRBD2. The CDR3 sequence is 15 residues long. The V and J ends lost 4 bases and 3 bases, in that order; junction bases with no gene match: 8. The germline gives CDR1 MGHRA, CDR2 YSYEKL. The CDR3 DNA reads as TGCGCCAGCAGCCTAGCTGGGACTAGGGGCTACGAGCAGTACTTC. It encodes CASSLAGTRGYEQYF.

The rearrangement joins TRBV5-8 to TRBJ1-2; TRBD1 aligns across 7 bases. Germline lookup yields CDR1 SGHTS and CDR2 YDEGEE. The CDR3 loop spans 17 amino acids. With V trimmed by 1 base and J by 4 bases, 13 bases remained unmatched. The CDR3, as DNA: TGTGCCAGCAGCTTGACCCGGGACAGCCATTCCTTCTATGGCTACACCTTC. Its protein product is CASSLTRDSHSFYGYTF.

The chain combines TRBV4-2 with TRBJ1-1, with D hard to call. Trimming stripped 0 bases from V and 4 bases from J, with 9 bases between. The CDR3 contains 14 residues. Germline assignment: CDR1 LGHNA and CDR2 YNFKEQ. The CDR3 bases are TGTGCCAGCAGCCAAGAGCTGGCGGGCACTGAAGCTTTCTTT. Amino acids: CASSQELAGTEAFF.

This sequence joins TRBV20-1 and TRBJ2-1, with a tentative D call TRBD1 (6 bases). The germline gives CDR1 DFQATT, CDR2 SNEGSKA (reference sequence). The ends were cut back, 7 bases at V and 5 bases at J, with 9 bases in the middle. The CDR3 is made up of 11 amino acids. This CDR3 is CSGSGDNEQFF. DNA for the CDR3: TGCAGTGGTTCAGGGGACAATGAGCAGTTCTTC.

J is TRBJ2-1 and V is TRBV9; D not resolved. The V gene lost 2 bases and the J gene lost 8 bases, with 8 bases spanning the gap. Looked up from germline, CDR1 is SGDLS and CDR2 is YYNGEE. This CDR3 has 12 amino acids. CDR3 DNA: TGTGCCAGCAGCGTCGGGTGGGATGAGCAGTTCTTC. Its protein product is CASSVGWDEQFF.

This clone counts as medium-sized. This CDR3 is CASTEDRTYGYTF. CDR3 sequence (DNA): TGTGCCAGCACCGAGGACAGGACCTATGGCTACACCTTC. This chain connects TRBV6-5 to TRBJ1-2, with TRBD1 matching 7 bases. The J segment lost 4 bases and the V segment lost 7 bases, leaving 6 bases of the junction unmatched. The CDR3 is 13 amino acids. Per the germline V gene, CDR1 is MNHEY and CDR2 is SVGAGI.

The genes are TRBV6-6 and TRBJ1-2; 9 bases are a match to TRBD1. Per germline, CDR1 MNHNY and CDR2 SVGAGI (reference sequence). V shed 11 bases and J 7 bases; nucleotides not matched to a gene: 11. The CDR3 is 13 residues long. CDR3 sequence (DNA): TGTGCCGGATCTAAAACAGGGGGCGGTGGCTACACCTTC. Encoded protein: CAGSKTGGGGYTF.

This clone was seen ten or more times. The CDR3 DNA is TGTGCCAGCAGCTCCCCTAGACAGGGATACTCTGGAAACACCATATATTTT. This gives the protein CASSSPRQGYSGNTIYF. The chain combines TRBV11-2 with TRBJ1-3, with 7 nucleotides matching TRBD1. Germline CDR1 is SGHAT and CDR2 is FQNNGV. With V trimmed by 4 bases and J by 0 bases, 9 bases remained unmatched. The CDR3 contains 17 residues.

The chain joins TRBV20-1 to TRBJ1-2; 8 nucleotides align to TRBD1. The CDR3 sequence is 11 residues long. With 4 bases clipped from V and 7 bases from J, the junction kept 2 bases outside the gene matches. The germline gives CDR1 DFQATT, CDR2 SNEGSKA (reference sequence). CDR3 nucleotide sequence: TGCAGTGCTACACAGGGGGGTGGCTACACCTTC. Amino acids: CSATQGGGYTF.

The chain employs TRBV5-1 and TRBJ2-7; the match to TRBD1 covers 9 bases. V lost 3 bases and J lost 3; bases outside the gene matches: 7. CDR1 and CDR2 from the germline V gene are SGHRS and YFSETQ. The CDR3 is 15 amino acids. CDR3 in amino acids: CASSSGTGNIYEQYF. In DNA, the CDR3 is TGCGCCAGCAGCTCGGGGACAGGGAATATCTACGAGCAGTACTTC.

The CDR3 is CASSYSLTGYTDTQYF. The CDR3 coding sequence is TGTGCCAGCAGTTACTCGTTGACAGGATACACAGATACGCAGTATTTT. The chain is built from TRBV6-5 and TRBJ2-3, with a possible D match to TRBD1 (6 bases). The V gene lost 0 bases and the J gene lost 2 bases, with 12 bases spanning the gap. The germline V gene has CDR1 MNHEY and CDR2 SVGAGI. CDR3 length equals 16 residues.

V is TRBV28 and J is TRBJ2-7; D remains ambiguous. Germline-derived CDR1 and CDR2 are MDHEN and SYDVKM. The V and J ends lost 4 bases and 3 bases respectively, with 7 bases between them. The CDR3 length is 12 residues. The CDR3 loop reads CASSYPFYEQYF. The CDR3 DNA reads TGTGCCAGCAGTTATCCCTTCTACGAGCAGTACTTC.

The chain carries TRBV4-1 and TRBJ1-6, with TRBD1 matching 7 bases. The V gene's germline CDR1 is MGHRA and CDR2 YSYEKL. The CDR3 extends over 16 amino acids. J was trimmed by 10 bases and V by 1 base; bases with no gene match: 10. The CDR3 here is CASSQGDAQGSSPLHF. The CDR3 bases are TGCGCCAGCAGCCAAGGGGACGCACAGGGGAGCTCACCCCTCCACTTT.

The sample holds a few counts of this clone. The J gene is TRBJ1-2, the V gene TRBV7-3; 9 nucleotides line up with TRBD1. The CDR3 extends over 14 amino acids. With V trimmed by 5 bases and J by 8 bases, 9 bases remained unmatched. Germline assignment: CDR1 SGHTA and CDR2 FQGTGA. CDR3 nucleotides: TGTGCCAGCAGCCTACTCAGGACAGGGGACGGCTACACCTTC. Amino acids: CASSLLRTGDGYTF.

This clone has more than one count but fewer than ten. The chain recombines TRBV10-3 with TRBJ2-7; 7 bases are a match to TRBD2. V shed 4 bases, J shed 4 bases, and the junction held 10 bases outside the gene matches. The germline V gene has CDR1 ENHRY and CDR2 SYGVKD. The length of the CDR3 is 15 residues. The CDR3 loop is CAISGPGRGVYEQYF. The CDR3 nucleotides read TGTGCCATCAGTGGCCCGGGGAGGGGCGTTTACGAGCAGTACTTC.

V gene TRBV7-3 combines with J gene TRBJ2-2; 8 nucleotides align to TRBD2. The CDR3 totals 17 residues. The germline V gene has CDR1 SGHTA and CDR2 FQGTGA. The J segment lost 2 bases and the V segment lost 0 bases, leaving 5 bases of the junction unmatched. The CDR3 bases are TGTGCCAGCAGCTTAACCTCCGCGGGGGGCAACACCGGGGAGCTGTTTTTT. As protein: CASSLTSAGGNTGELFF. The full variable domain, in which reference TRBV7-3 and TRBJ2-2 provide the parts outside the CDR3, is GAGVSQTPSNKVTEKGKYVELRCDPISGHTALYWYRQSLGQGPEFLIYFQGTGAADDSGLPNDRFFAVRPEGSVSTLKIQRTERGDSAVYLCASSLTSAGGNTGELFFGEGSRLTVL.

This chain joins TRBV29-1 and TRBJ2-5, with D maybe TRBD2 (6 bases). Deletions cut 1 base from V and 7 bases from J, with 13 bases between. In germline, CDR1 is SQVTM, CDR2 ANQGSEA. This CDR3 is 13 amino acids long. In DNA form, the CDR3 reads TGCAGCGTTGAAGCACCGGGACTCAGGACCCAGTACTTC. Translating it yields CSVEAPGLRTQYF. Full variable domain (rest looked up from reference TRBV29-1 and TRBJ2-5): SAVISQKPSRDICQRGTSLTIQCQVDSQVTMMFWYRQQPGQSLTLIATANQGSEATYESGFVIDKFPISRPNLTFSTLTVSNMSPEDSSIYLCSVEAPGLRTQYFGPGTRLLVL.

The sample holds a few counts of this clone. The chain carries TRBV4-1 and TRBJ2-5; tentative D call: TRBD2 (6 bases). Trimming shortened V by 1 base and J by 7 bases, and 22 bases separated the two germline ends. This CDR3 comprises 17 residues. The germline gives CDR1 MGHRA, CDR2 YSYEKL. The CDR3 region is CASSQAFSPAGDGTQYF. In DNA, the CDR3 is TGCGCCAGCAGCCAAGCTTTCAGTCCAGCGGGTGACGGGACCCAGTACTTC.

The rearrangement uses TRBV11-1 and TRBJ2-1, with 10 positions matching TRBD1. Unmatched junction bases numbered 1, after V lost 1 base and J lost 1 base. The germline CDR1 and CDR2 sequences are SGHAT and FQDESV (reference sequence). This CDR3 spans 16 amino acids. CDR3: CASSLGQGASYNEQFF. As DNA, the CDR3 is TGTGCCAGCAGCTTAGGACAGGGGGCTTCCTACAATGAGCAGTTCTTC.

This chain uses TRBV15 with TRBJ2-5; weak D call: TRBD1 (5 bases). Germline V gene data show CDR1 as LNHNV and CDR2 as YYDKDF (reference sequence). V was pared by 1 base and J by 5 bases, with 20 bases between. The CDR3 has 17 amino acids. The CDR3 bases are TGTGCCACCAGCAGAGTAGCCCTCGGTGGGGCCGGGGAGACCCAGTACTTC. This sequence encodes CATSRVALGGAGETQYF. Complete variable domain (other parts from reference TRBV15 and TRBJ2-5): DAMVIQNPRYQVTQFGKPVTLSCSQTLNHNVMYWYQQKSSQAPKLLFHYYDKDFNNEADTPDNFQSRRPNTSFCFLDIRSPGLGDTAMYLCATSRVALGGAGETQYFGPGTRLLVL.

This clone has just a few counts. CDR3 amino acids: CAISDGGVHGYTF. DNA for the CDR3: TGTGCCATCAGTGACGGGGGAGTCCATGGCTACACCTTC. This chain uses TRBV10-3 with TRBJ1-2; TRBD1 might be the D (5 bases). This CDR3 comprises 13 residues. CDR1 and CDR2 (germline): ENHRY, SYGVKD. Trimming shortened V by 3 bases and J by 6 bases, and 11 bases separated the two germline ends.

The chain couples TRBV2 to TRBJ2-7; 8 bases map to TRBD2. CDR3 length: 15 amino acids. The germline gives CDR1 SNHLY, CDR2 FYNNEI. V was clipped by 6 bases and J by 7 bases; unmatched bases: 14. CDR3 bases: TGTGCCAGCAGAAAACCCGGGGGGGCCCCTTGGGAGCAGTACTTC. It translates to CASRKPGGAPWEQYF. Together with reference TRBV2 and TRBJ2-7, the CDR3 gives the full variable domain: EPEVTQTPSHQVTQMGQEVILRCVPISNHLYFYWYRQILGQKVEFLVSFYNNEISEKSEIFDDQFSVERPDGSNFTLKIRSTKLEDSAMYFCASRKPGGAPWEQYFGPGTRLTVT.